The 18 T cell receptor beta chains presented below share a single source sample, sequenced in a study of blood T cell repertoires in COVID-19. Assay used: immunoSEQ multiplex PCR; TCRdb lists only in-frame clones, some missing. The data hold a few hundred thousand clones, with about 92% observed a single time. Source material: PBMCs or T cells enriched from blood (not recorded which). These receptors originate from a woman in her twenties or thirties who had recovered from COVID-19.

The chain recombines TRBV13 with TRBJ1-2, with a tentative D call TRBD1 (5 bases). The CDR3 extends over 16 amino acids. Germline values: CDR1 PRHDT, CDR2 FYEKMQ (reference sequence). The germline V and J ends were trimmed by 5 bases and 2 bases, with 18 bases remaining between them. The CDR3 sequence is CASSIGGVGLNYGYTF. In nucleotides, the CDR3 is TGTGCCAGCAGCATCGGAGGGGTGGGACTCAACTATGGCTACACCTTC.

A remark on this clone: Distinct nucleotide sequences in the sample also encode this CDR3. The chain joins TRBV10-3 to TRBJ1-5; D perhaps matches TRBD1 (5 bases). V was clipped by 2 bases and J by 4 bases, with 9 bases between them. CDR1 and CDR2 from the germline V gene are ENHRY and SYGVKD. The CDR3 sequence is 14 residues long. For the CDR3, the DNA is TGTGCCATCAGTGAGAGGGGCGGTAATCAGCCCCAGCATTTT. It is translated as CAISERGGNQPQHF.

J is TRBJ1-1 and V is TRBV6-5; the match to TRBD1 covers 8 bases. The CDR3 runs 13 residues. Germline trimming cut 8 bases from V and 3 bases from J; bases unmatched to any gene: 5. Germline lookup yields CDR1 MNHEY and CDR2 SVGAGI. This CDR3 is CASRTGQDTEAFF. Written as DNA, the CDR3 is TGTGCCAGCCGGACAGGGCAAGACACTGAAGCTTTCTTT.

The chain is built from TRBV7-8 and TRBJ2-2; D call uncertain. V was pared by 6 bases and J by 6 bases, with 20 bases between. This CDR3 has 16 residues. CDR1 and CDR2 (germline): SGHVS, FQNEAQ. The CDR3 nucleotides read TGTGCCAGCAGTTCAGCAGGTACCCTAATCGCCGGGGAGCTGTTTTTT. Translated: CASSSAGTLIAGELFF.

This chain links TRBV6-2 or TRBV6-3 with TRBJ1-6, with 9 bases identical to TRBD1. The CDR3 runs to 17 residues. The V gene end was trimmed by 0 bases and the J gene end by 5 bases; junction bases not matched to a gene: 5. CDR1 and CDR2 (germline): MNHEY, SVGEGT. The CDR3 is CASSYSAGTGNNSPLHF. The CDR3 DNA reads TGTGCCAGCAGTTACTCGGCCGGGACAGGGAATAATTCACCCCTCCACTTT.

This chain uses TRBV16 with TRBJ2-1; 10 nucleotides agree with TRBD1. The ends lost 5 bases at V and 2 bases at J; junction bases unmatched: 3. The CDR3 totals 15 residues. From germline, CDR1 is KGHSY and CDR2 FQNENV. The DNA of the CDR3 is TGTGCCAGCAGCTTCGGACAGGGGGCCTACAATGAGCAGTTCTTC. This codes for CASSFGQGAYNEQFF.

The CDR3 coding sequence is TGTGCCAGCAGTTTCGGACAGAACTACGAGCAGTACTTC. As protein: CASSFGQNYEQYF. The rearrangement joins TRBV28 to TRBJ2-7, with D possibly being TRBD1 (6 bases). The CDR3 loop spans 13 amino acids. Germline-derived CDR1 and CDR2 are MDHEN and SYDVKM. The V end was cut by 3 bases, the J end by 3 bases, with 9 bases between.

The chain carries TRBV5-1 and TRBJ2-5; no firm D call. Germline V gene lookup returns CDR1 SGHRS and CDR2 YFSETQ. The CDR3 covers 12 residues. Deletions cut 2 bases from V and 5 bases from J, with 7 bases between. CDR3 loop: CASSFRLETQYF. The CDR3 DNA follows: TGCGCCAGCAGCTTTCGTTTGGAGACCCAGTACTTC.

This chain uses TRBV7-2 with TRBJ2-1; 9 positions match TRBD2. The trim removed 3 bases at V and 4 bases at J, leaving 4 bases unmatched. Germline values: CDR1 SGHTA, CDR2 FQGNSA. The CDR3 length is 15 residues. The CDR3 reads CASSFWRGGYNEQFF. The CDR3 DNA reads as TGTGCCAGCAGCTTTTGGCGGGGGGGTTACAATGAGCAGTTCTTC.

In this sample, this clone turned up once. CDR3 amino acids: CASSPGQLYGYTF. DNA for the CDR3: TGTGCCAGCAGCCCTGGACAGCTCTATGGCTACACCTTC. The chain carries TRBV7-9 and TRBJ1-2; the D gene is possibly TRBD1 (6 bases). Germline lookup yields CDR1 SEHNR and CDR2 FQNEAQ (reference sequence). The CDR3 loop spans 13 amino acids. The ends were cut back, 5 bases at V and 4 bases at J, with 11 bases in the middle.

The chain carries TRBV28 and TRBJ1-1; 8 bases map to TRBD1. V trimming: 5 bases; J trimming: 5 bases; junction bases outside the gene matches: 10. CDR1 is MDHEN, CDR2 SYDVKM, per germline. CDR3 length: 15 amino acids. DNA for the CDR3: TGTGCCAGCAGTAGGACCGGACAGGGCGGGACTGAAGCTTTCTTT. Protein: CASSRTGQGGTEAFF.

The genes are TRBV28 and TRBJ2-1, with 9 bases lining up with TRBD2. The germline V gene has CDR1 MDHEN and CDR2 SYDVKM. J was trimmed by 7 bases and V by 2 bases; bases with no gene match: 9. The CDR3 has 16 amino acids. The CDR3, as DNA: TGTGCCAGCAGTTTAGACGTAGCGGGAGAAAGGAATGAGCAGTTCTTC. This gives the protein CASSLDVAGERNEQFF.

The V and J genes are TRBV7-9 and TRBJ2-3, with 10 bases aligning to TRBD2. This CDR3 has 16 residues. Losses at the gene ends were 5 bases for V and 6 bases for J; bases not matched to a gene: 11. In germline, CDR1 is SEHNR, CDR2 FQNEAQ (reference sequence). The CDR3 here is CASSRGLAGVVDTQYF. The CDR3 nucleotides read TGTGCCAGCAGCCGGGGGCTAGCGGGAGTGGTCGATACGCAGTATTTT.

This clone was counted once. Written as DNA, the CDR3 is TGTGCCAGCTCCCGGTCCGTTCGTGGCTACACCTTC. It is translated as CASSRSVRGYTF. The rearrangement links TRBV2 to TRBJ1-2; the D is unclear. Deletions cut 8 bases from V and 7 bases from J, with 14 bases between. The germline V gene has CDR1 SNHLY and CDR2 FYNNEI. CDR3 length equals 12 residues.

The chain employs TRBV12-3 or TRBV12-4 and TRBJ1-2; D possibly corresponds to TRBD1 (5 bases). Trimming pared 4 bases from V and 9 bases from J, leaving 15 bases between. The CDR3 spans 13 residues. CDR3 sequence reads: CASSSGLGRRYTF. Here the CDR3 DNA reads TGTGCCAGCAGTTCGGGACTGGGGCGTCGCTACACCTTC.

CDR3 sequence: CASSQQAGTEAFF. CDR3 bases: TGTGCCAGCAGTCAACAAGCGGGGACTGAAGCTTTCTTT. The V and J genes are TRBV28 and TRBJ1-1; unclear D gene. Germline V gives CDR1 MDHEN, CDR2 SYDVKM. This CDR3 is built from 13 residues. With 5 bases removed from V and 5 bases from J, the gap between germline ends came to 12 bases.

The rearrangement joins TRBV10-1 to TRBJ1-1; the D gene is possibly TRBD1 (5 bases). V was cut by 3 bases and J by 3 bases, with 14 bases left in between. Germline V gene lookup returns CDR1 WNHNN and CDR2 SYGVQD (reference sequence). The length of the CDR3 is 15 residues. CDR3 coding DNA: TGCGCCAGCAGTGAATCGAATGCCAGGGACACTGAAGCTTTCTTT. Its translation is CASSESNARDTEAFF.

DNA for the CDR3: TGTGCCAGCACCACAAGGACGCACAGGCGTGAAGCTTTCTTT. Translated, it gives CASTTRTHRREAFF. This chain connects TRBV5-6 to TRBJ1-1, with D possibly matching TRBD1 (5 bases). CDR3 length equals 14 residues. Per germline, CDR1 SGHDT and CDR2 YYEEEE. The V gene lost 6 bases and the J gene lost 7 bases, with 19 bases spanning the gap.